This T cell receptor (beta chain) was found in a study of T-cell memory formation after mild COVID-19. Germline V gene lookup returns CDR1 SEHNR and CDR2 FQNEAQ (reference sequence). The CDR3 is 13 residues long. The V and J ends lost 6 bases and 5 bases respectively, with 13 bases between them. This clonotype was counted a few times. TCRdb reanalysed the 5' RACE reads using MiXCR and keeps one entry per CDR3 protein. The data contain tens of thousands of distinct CDR3 sequences, around 13% of them singletons. Sequencing was performed on PBMCs or a T cell subset sorted from them (not recorded which). V usage is TRBV7-9 and J usage is TRBJ2-5; no definite D call. The clonotype comes from an adult woman who had mild COVID-19 (a few samples of this study predate the infection). Cell type and time point are not known. The CDR3 nucleotides read TGTGCCAGCAGGTTCCTAGAAAAGGAGACCCAGTACTTC. Protein sequence: CASRFLEKETQYF.